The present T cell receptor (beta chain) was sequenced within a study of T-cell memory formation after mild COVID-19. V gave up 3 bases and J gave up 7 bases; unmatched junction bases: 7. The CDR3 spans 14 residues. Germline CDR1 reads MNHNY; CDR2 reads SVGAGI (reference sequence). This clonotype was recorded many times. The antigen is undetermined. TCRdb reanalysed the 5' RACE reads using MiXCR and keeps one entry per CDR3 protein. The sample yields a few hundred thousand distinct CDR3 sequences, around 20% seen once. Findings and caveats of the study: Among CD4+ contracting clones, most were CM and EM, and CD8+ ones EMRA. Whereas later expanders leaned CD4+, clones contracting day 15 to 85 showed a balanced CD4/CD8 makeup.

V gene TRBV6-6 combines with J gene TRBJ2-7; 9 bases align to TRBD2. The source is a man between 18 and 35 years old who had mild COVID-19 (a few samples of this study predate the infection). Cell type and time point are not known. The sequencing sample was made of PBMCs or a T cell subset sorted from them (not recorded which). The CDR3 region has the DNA TGTGCCAGCAGTTATGGTAGCGGGGGTGGGGAGCAGTACTTC. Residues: CASSYGSGGGEQYF.